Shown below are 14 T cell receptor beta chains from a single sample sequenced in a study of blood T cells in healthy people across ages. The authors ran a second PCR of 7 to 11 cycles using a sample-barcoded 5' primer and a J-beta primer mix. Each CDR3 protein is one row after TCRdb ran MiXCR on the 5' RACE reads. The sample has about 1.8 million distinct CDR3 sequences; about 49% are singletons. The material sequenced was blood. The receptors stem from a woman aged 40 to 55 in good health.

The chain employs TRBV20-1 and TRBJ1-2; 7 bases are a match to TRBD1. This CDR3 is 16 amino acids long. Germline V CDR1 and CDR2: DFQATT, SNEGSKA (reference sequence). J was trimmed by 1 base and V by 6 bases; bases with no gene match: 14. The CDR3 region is CSAAGTDKLFNYGYTF. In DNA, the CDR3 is TGCAGTGCCGCCGGGACAGATAAACTTTTTAACTATGGCTACACCTTC.

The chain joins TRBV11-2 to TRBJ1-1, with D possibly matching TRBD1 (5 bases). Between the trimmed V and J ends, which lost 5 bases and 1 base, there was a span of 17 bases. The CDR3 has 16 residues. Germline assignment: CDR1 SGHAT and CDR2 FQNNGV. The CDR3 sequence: CASSLTDAPQNTEAFF. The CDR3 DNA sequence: TGTGCCAGCAGCCTGACAGATGCCCCACAGAACACTGAAGCTTTCTTT.

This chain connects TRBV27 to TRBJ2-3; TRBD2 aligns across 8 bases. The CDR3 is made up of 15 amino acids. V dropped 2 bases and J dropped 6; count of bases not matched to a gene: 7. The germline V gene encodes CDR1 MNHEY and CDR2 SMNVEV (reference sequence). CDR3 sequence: CASSLKRGLGDTQYF. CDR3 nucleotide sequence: TGTGCCAGCAGTTTAAAGCGGGGGTTAGGGGATACGCAGTATTTT.

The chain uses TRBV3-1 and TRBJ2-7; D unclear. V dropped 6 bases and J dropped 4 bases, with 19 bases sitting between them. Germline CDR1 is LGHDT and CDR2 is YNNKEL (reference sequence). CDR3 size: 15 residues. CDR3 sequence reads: CASSFGPALLYEQYF. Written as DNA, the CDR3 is TGTGCCAGCAGTTTCGGGCCAGCTCTCCTTTACGAGCAGTACTTC.

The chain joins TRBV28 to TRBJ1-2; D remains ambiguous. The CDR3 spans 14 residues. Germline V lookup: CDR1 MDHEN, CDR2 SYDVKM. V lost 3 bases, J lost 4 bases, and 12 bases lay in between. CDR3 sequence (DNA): TGTGCCAGCAGTTTCTCAGACGAGATCTATGGCTACACCTTC. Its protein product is CASSFSDEIYGYTF.

The CDR3 nucleotides read TGTGCCAGCAGTCATTGGACAGAAGAGACCCAGTACTTC. The encoded protein is CASSHWTEETQYF. The chain couples TRBV12-3 or TRBV12-4 to TRBJ2-5; TRBD1 might be the D (6 bases). V shed 5 bases and J shed 3 bases, with 10 bases lying between them. The CDR3 contains 13 residues.

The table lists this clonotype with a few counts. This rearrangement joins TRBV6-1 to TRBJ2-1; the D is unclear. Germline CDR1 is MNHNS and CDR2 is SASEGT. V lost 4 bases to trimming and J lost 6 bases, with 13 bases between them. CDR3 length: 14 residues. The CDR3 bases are TGTGCCAGCAGTGGGGAACGGCCGCCCAATGAGCAGTTCTTC. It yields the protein CASSGERPPNEQFF.

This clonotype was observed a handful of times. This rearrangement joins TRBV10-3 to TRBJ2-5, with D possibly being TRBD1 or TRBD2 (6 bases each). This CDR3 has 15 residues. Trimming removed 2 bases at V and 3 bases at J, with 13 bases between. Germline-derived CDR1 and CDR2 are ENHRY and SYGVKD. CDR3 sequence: CAISERGLAEETQYF. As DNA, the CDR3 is TGTGCCATCAGTGAGCGGGGGCTTGCAGAAGAGACCCAGTACTTC.

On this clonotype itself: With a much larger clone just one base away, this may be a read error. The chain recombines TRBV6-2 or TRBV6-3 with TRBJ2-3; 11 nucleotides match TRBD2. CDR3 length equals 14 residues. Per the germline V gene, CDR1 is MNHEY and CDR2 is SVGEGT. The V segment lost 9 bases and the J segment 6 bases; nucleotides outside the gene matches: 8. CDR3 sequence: CASTSGGSPDTQYF. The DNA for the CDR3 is TGTGCCAGTACTAGCGGGGGATCACCGGATACGCAGTATTTT.

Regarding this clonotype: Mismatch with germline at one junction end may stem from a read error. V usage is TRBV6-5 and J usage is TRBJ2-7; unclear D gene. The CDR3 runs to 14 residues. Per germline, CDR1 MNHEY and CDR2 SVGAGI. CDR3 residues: CASSYQRLAYEQYF. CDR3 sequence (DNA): TGCGCCAGCAGTTACCAGCGTCTCGCCTACGAGCAGTACTTC.

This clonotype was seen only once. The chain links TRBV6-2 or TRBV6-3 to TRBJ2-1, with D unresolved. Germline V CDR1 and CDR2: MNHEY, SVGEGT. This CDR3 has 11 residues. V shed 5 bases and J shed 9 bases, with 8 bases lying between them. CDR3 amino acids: CASSPFSEQFF. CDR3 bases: TGTGCCAGCAGTCCATTTTCTGAGCAGTTCTTC.

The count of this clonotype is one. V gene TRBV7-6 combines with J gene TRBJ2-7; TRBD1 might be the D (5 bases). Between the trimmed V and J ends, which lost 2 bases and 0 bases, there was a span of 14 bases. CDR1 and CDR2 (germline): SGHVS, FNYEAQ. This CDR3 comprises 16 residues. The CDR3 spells CASSLTFRASSYEQYF. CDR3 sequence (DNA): TGTGCCAGCAGCTTAACATTCAGGGCGAGCTCCTACGAGCAGTACTTC.

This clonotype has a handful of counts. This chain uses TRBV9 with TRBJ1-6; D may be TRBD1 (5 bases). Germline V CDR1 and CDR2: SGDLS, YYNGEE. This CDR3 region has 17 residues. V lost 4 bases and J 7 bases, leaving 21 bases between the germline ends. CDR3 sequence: CASSSQMSGTVNSPLHF. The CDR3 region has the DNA TGTGCCAGCAGCTCACAAATGTCGGGGACGGTCAATTCACCCCTCCACTTT.

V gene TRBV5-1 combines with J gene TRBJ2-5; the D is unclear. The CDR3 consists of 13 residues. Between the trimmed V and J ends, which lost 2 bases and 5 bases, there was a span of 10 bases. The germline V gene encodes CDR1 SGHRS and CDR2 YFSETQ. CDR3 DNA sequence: TGCGCCAGCAGCTTCGAGTTCAAGGAGACCCAGTACTTC. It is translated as CASSFEFKETQYF.